The present T cell receptor (beta chain) was sequenced within a study of blood T cells in healthy people across ages. Findings and caveats of the study: Strong correlation existed between TCR beta diversity and naive T cell percentage. Long-lived donors had more naive CD4+ cells and higher diversity than aged donors.

Next came a second PCR, run for about 7 to 12 cycles, which used a sample-barcoded 5' primer along with a J-beta primer mix. All samples yielded 2.5 million or more CDR3-containing paired-end reads. TCRdb reprocessed the 5' RACE reads with MiXCR, giving one entry per CDR3 protein. Of hundreds of thousands of distinct CDR3 sequences listed, 20% to 25% were seen once; the top ten hold just under 9.5%. CDR1 is SGDLS, CDR2 YYNGEE, per germline. The CDR3 runs to 14 residues. In regard to this clonotype: Its matching antigen is unknown. The junction departs from germline at one end; a sequencing error may be responsible.

This sample also appeared in a second study, on T cells of mothers and their children.

This receptor was taken from a boy between 10 and 17 years old in good health. The chain uses TRBV9 and TRBJ1-1, with D perhaps TRBD1 (5 bases). Specimen: blood. In DNA form, the CDR3 reads TGTGCCAGCAGCGTAGGATTGGGGCACACTGAAGATTTCTTT. Its protein is CASSVGLGHTEDFF. The full variable domain, rest sourced from reference TRBV9 and TRBJ1-1, is DSGVTQTPKHLITATGQRVTLRCSPRSGDLSVYWYQQSLDQGLQFLIQYYNGEERAKGNILERFSAQQFPDLHSELNLSSLELGDSALYFCASSVGLGHTEDFFGQGTRLTVV.